Below, one TCR beta chain is given with its context. Per the original data handling: Estimates of nucleated cell counts were drawn from the amplification of reference gene primers. The table came from immunoSEQ multiplex PCR; TCRdb's copy has only in-frame clones and leaves some out. V and J calls plus clone size are reproduced from that table; the DNA served to infer D and trimming. The sample yields roughly 230,000 clones, more than 65% seen once. The sample belongs to a study of blood T cell repertoires in COVID-19. Germline V CDR1 and CDR2: LGHDT, YNNKEL (reference sequence). With 6 bases removed from V and 4 bases from J, the gap between germline ends came to 12 bases. CDR3 size: 13 residues.

The chain is built from TRBV3-1 (or the pseudogene TRBV3-2) and TRBJ2-5; weak D call: TRBD2 (5 bases). This clonotype was obtained from a woman older than 75 with acute or convalescent COVID-19. Sequencing was performed on peripheral blood. The CDR3 region is CASSPGLPETQYF. The CDR3, as DNA: TGTGCCAGCAGTCCAGGACTCCCAGAGACCCAGTACTTC.